This is a list of T cell receptor beta chains from one sample in a study of CD8+ T cells in alopecia areata. Sequencing used immunoSEQ multiplex PCR; TCRdb keeps in-frame clones, though not all of them. The sample holds 90,000 to 130,000 clones, about 59% seen once. This specimen consisted of CD8+ T cells sorted from blood, obtained at week 24, from a patient treated with tofacitinib. The source is a human donor with alopecia areata. Both conserved end residues are part of each CDR3. A D gene is named only where the DNA matches it firmly. A clone size is listed for some rows: how often the clone was seen (once, few, many), or a class if it is expanded.

>TRBJ2-7|few|TRBV7-9|.
CASSSEETGPYEQYF
TGTGCCAGCAGCTCCGAAGAGACAGGACCCTACGAGCAGTACTTC
>TRBJ2-3|.|TRBV16|TRBD1
CASSQSRGQGTDTQYF
TGTGCCAGCAGCCAATCAAGGGGACAGGGCACAGATACGCAGTATTTT
>TRBJ1-5|.|TRBV27|.
CASGPIGSNQPQHF
TGTGCCAGCGGCCCAATCGGGAGCAATCAGCCCCAGCATTTT
>TRBJ2-3|few|TRBV9|.
CASSGREGSTDTQYF
TGTGCCAGCAGCGGGAGGGAAGGCAGCACAGATACGCAGTATTTT
>TRBJ1-1|.|TRBV6-1|.
CASSSRGRTEAFF
TGTGCCAGCAGCTCGAGGGGAAGGACTGAAGCTTTCTTT
>TRBJ2-7|.|TRBV7-9|.
CASSLLMVEQYF
TGTGCCAGCAGCTTACTAATGGTCGAGCAGTACTTC
>TRBJ2-1|few|TRBV29-1|TRBD2
CSVDPIAGGYNEQFF
TGCAGCGTTGACCCCATAGCGGGGGGCTACAATGAGCAGTTCTTC
>TRBJ2-5|.|TRBV18|.
CASSPSGDQETQYF
TGTGCCAGCTCACCGAGCGGCGACCAAGAGACCCAGTACTTC
>TRBJ1-1|.|TRBV7-2|.
CASSLDLGSEGASEAFF
TGTGCCAGCAGCTTAGACCTAGGTAGCGAGGGTGCTTCTGAAGCTTTCTTT
>TRBJ1-4|.|TRBV11-2|.
CASSHKTATNEKLFF
TGTGCCAGCAGCCACAAGACAGCAACTAATGAAAAACTGTTTTTT
>TRBJ2-7|.|TRBV5-8|.
CASSRGTEAYEQYF
TGTGCCAGCAGTCGAGGGACCGAAGCCTACGAGCAGTACTTC
>TRBJ2-3|.|TRBV14|.
CASSQETHREYADTQYF
TGTGCCAGCAGCCAAGAGACCCACAGGGAATATGCAGATACGCAGTATTTT
>TRBJ2-5|.|TRBV10-3|.
CAISEWGQKETQYF
TGTGCCATCAGTGAGTGGGGACAAAAAGAGACCCAGTACTTC
>TRBJ1-5|.|TRBV19|.
CASSPGQLSNQPQHF
TGTGCCAGTAGTCCTGGACAGTTAAGCAATCAGCCCCAGCATTTT
>TRBJ1-5|.|TRBV7-8|TRBD1
CASRLQGAGQPQHF
TGTGCCAGCAGATTACAGGGGGCGGGCCAGCCCCAGCATTTT
>TRBJ2-7|.|TRBV6-6|.
CASSINYEQYF
TGTGCCAGCAGTATAAACTACGAGCAGTACTTC
>TRBJ1-1|.|TRBV5-1|TRBD1
CASRHRGTDKMSFF
TGCGCCAGCAGGCACCGGGGGACAGACAAAATGTCCTTCTTT
>TRBJ2-1|.|TRBV5-4|.
CASSLSRGNEQFF
TGTGCCAGCAGCTTGAGTCGCGGCAATGAGCAGTTCTTC
>TRBJ2-1|.|TRBV6-5|.
CASSRLGDNEQFF
TGTGCCAGCAGTCGACTAGGTGACAATGAGCAGTTCTTC
>TRBJ1-6|.|TRBV27|.
CASSPLGSGPLHF
TGTGCCAGCAGTCCCCTTGGGTCGGGACCCCTCCACTTT
>TRBJ2-7|.|TRBV5-6|.
CASSLSSYEQYF
TGTGCCAGCAGCTTGAGCTCCTACGAGCAGTACTTC
>TRBJ1-2|once|TRBV29-1|.
CSVNDQGQANYGYTF
TGCAGCGTTAACGATCAGGGACAAGCTAACTATGGCTACACCTTC
>TRBJ2-7|few|TRBV28|.
CASSLGRNYEQYF
TGTGCCAGCAGTTTAGGGCGGAACTACGAGCAGTACTTC
>TRBJ2-1|.|TRBV27|.
CASRKYNEQFF
TGTGCCAGCAGAAAATACAATGAGCAGTTCTTC
>TRBJ1-2|.|TRBV27|TRBD1
CASSPSTGMKDNYGYTF
TGTGCCAGCAGTCCATCGACAGGGATGAAAGATAACTATGGCTACACCTTC
>TRBJ2-7|.|TRBV29-1|.
CSEARTLPRVLAYEQYF
TGCAGCGAAGCGAGGACACTTCCGAGGGTTTTAGCATACGAGCAGTACTTC
>TRBJ1-1|.|TRBV9|.
CASSVSRDTPTTEAFF
TGTGCCAGCAGCGTTTCCAGGGACACTCCAACGACGGAAGCTTTCTTT
>TRBJ2-1|.|TRBV6-6|.
CASSYSGEQFF
TGTGCCAGCAGTTACTCTGGTGAGCAGTTCTTC
>TRBJ2-2|few|TRBV27|.
CASTDIRAYTGELFF
TGTGCCAGCACCGACATACGGGCTTACACCGGGGAGCTGTTTTTT
>TRBJ2-7|few|TRBV5-1|.
CASSYRDGTYEQYF
TGCGCCAGCAGCTACCGGGACGGTACCTACGAGCAGTACTTC
>TRBJ1-1|.|TRBV5-1|.
CASSLHPNTEAFF
TGCGCCAGCAGCCTCCACCCGAACACTGAAGCTTTCTTT
>TRBJ1-1|few|TRBV2|.
CASSEAGSPEAFF
TGTGCCAGCAGTGAAGCGGGTTCTCCTGAAGCTTTCTTT
>TRBJ2-3|.|TRBV5-1|.
CASSFGSDRPIYTDTQYF
TGCGCCAGCAGCTTTGGGTCAGATAGACCTATTTACACAGATACGCAGTATTTT
>TRBJ2-7|.|TRBV6-5|TRBD1
CASSASDRFPYEQYF
TGTGCCAGCAGCGCCTCGGACAGGTTCCCCTACGAGCAGTACTTC
>TRBJ1-2|few|TRBV12-5|.
CASGFGGTYGYTF
TGTGCTAGTGGTTTCGGCGGAACCTATGGCTACACCTTC
>TRBJ2-4|once|TRBV7-2|TRBD1
CASSPGDRAAKNIQYF
TGTGCCAGCAGCCCGGGGGACAGGGCGGCCAAAAACATTCAGTACTTC
>TRBJ2-7|few|TRBV29-1|TRBD1
CSVPGQGDYEQYF
TGCAGCGTCCCGGGACAGGGGGACTACGAGCAGTACTTC
>TRBJ1-4|.|TRBV6-5|.
CASSYQGTNEKLFF
TGTGCCAGCAGTTACCAAGGAACTAATGAAAAACTGTTTTTT